This is a list of T cell receptor beta chains from one sample in a study of beta chain features in type 1 diabetes. The table came from immunoSEQ multiplex PCR; TCRdb's copy has only in-frame clones and leaves some out. The data contain about 270,000 clones, roughly 13% of them singletons. The material sequenced was naive CD4+ T cells from blood. The receptors here all came from a man aged 25-40 years with type 1 diabetes. The CDR3 runs from the conserved cysteine through the conserved F or W. Not every row has a clone size; where given, it reads once, few, many or a size class.

cdr3_aa j_call clone_size v_call
CASSVDRDTEAFF TRBJ1-1 once TRBV6-4
CASSREFESYEQYF TRBJ2-7 - TRBV5-4
CASSFGGRNEQFF TRBJ2-1 few TRBV7-3
CASSKSRGNEQFF TRBJ2-1 few TRBV21-1
CASSALAGGLYEQFF TRBJ2-1 - TRBV5-1
CAWSTGAPGYTF TRBJ1-2 - TRBV30
CASTPGITYEQYF TRBJ2-7 - TRBV2
CASRTNPGNTIYF TRBJ1-3 few TRBV28
CASSPNTGGGTDTQYF TRBJ2-3 - TRBV9
CASSPDRQAQSRGYTF TRBJ1-2 few TRBV7-2
CASSSQGQFTDTQYF TRBJ2-3 - TRBV7-2
CASSWDSGTLNEQFF TRBJ2-1 - TRBV7-2
CAWAGWTSGSGGETQYF TRBJ2-5 - TRBV30
CASIPSTGTNQPQHF TRBJ1-5 few TRBV19
CATSRGGTAIYEQYF TRBJ2-7 - TRBV15
CASSPRAGANEQFF TRBJ2-1 - TRBV18
CASSLGTSADNEQFF TRBJ2-1 few TRBV5-1
CASSQEVGANYGYTF TRBJ1-2 few TRBV4-1
CSVRGLADNEQFF TRBJ2-1 few TRBV29-1
CASSLSFSETQYF TRBJ2-5 - TRBV7-3
CASSKIQQGVVFF TRBJ2-1 - TRBV19
CAWSAVHQETQYF TRBJ2-5 - TRBV30
CATSRDMSGETQYF TRBJ2-5 few TRBV15
CASSQDPVQPQHF TRBJ1-5 few TRBV4-1
CASSLATDSGANVLTF TRBJ2-6 - TRBV5-1
CASSLRGQYF TRBJ2-7 few TRBV21-1
CASSQGPRQGLDEQYF TRBJ2-7 few TRBV4-3
CASSLWSGGSNQPQHF TRBJ1-5 - TRBV28
CASTAGGQNTGELFF TRBJ2-2 few TRBV7-9
CASKSGTGWSETQYF TRBJ2-5 few TRBV5-1
CASSKLYTEAFF TRBJ1-1 - TRBV5-6
CASRRGGPGELFF TRBJ2-2 - TRBV5-4
CASSQTNDRSYEQYF TRBJ2-7 few TRBV23-1
CASSEGPGLAGYNEQFF TRBJ2-1 few TRBV9
CASSQGQDYGYTF TRBJ1-2 - TRBV9
CASSRTGISYEQYF TRBJ2-7 - TRBV2
CASSESTSGQETQYF TRBJ2-5 few TRBV2
CASSFWGVHEQYF TRBJ2-7 - TRBV27
CASSPTTGTGSEQYF TRBJ2-7 few TRBV18
CASSETTPTREQYF TRBJ2-7 few TRBV2
CASSPSSSGTGELFF TRBJ2-2 - TRBV7-2
CASSPPARGRRNTEAFF TRBJ1-1 few TRBV7-9
CASSARQVGIGANVLTF TRBJ2-6 few TRBV9
CASSSLSGLPEQFF TRBJ2-1 - TRBV5-1
CASSPHPDRGYEQYF TRBJ2-7 - TRBV28
CSVVGGPETQYF TRBJ2-5 - TRBV29-1
CTSTRLAGIYEQYF TRBJ2-7 - TRBV1
CASGGPGYEQYF TRBJ2-7 many TRBV7-9
CSVTGVGNEKLFF TRBJ1-4 - TRBV29-1
CASSLDRGTGELFF TRBJ2-2 - TRBV19
CASSLGLGLNEQFF TRBJ2-1 few TRBV5-1
CSVGGGTKNEQFF TRBJ2-1 few TRBV29-1
CASSPRGGEQYF TRBJ2-7 few TRBV6-5